This is a list of T cell receptor beta chains from one sample in a study of OX40 agonist ivuxolimab in advanced cancers. Libraries were prepared by immunoSEQ multiplex PCR; TCRdb keeps only in-frame clonotypes and omits some of them. The table lists roughly 13,000 clones, more than 80% of them singletons. Sequenced material: CD4+ or CD8+ T cells sorted from blood, taken in a trial of the OX40 agonist ivuxolimab. The receptors stem from an adult with an advanced solid tumor such as melanoma, head and neck, liver or kidney cancer. CDR3s leave out the opening cysteine and the closing phenylalanine or tryptophan. Size is omitted from some rows. Given values are once, few, many or a class for expanded clones.

-,TRBV9,TRBJ2-5,ASTTSGGDQETQY
-,TRBV7-9,TRBJ2-2,ASSPPTGNTGELF
-,TRBV6-5,TRBJ2-7,ASEKDGTGGYEQY
-,TRBV7-9,TRBJ2-7,ASSPSSYEQY
-,TRBV15,TRBJ2-1,ATKGTDYNEQF
-,TRBV4-1,TRBJ2-3,ASSQGVTDTQY
-,TRBV4-1,TRBJ1-3,ASSPASSGNTIY
-,TRBV30,TRBJ2-5,AWTSWTGSRETQY
few,TRBV30,TRBJ2-7,AWSIRGEQY
-,TRBV9,TRBJ1-2,ASSPNPGQTFFGGYT
-,TRBV11-2,TRBJ1-1,ASSITGVTEAF
-,TRBV10-3,TRBJ1-3,AISESTRAGNTIY
-,TRBV9,TRBJ1-6,ASSVEGQGNSPLH
-,TRBV18,TRBJ2-5,ASSPDRGGGETQY
once,TRBV5-8,TRBJ2-1,AGRVGVSSYNEQF
-,TRBV7-8,TRBJ2-7,ASSWSAGGPREQY
-,TRBV30,TRBJ2-7,AWSGGTGDYEQY
-,TRBV5-1,TRBJ2-7,ASSLEASPLYEQY
-,TRBV19,TRBJ2-1,ASSIRASGSYNEQF
-,TRBV7-9,TRBJ2-5,ASSSPSDGLQETQY
-,TRBV4-3,TRBJ1-1,ASSQIISGLPEAF
-,TRBV27,TRBJ2-1,ASSIADSYNEQF
-,TRBV14,TRBJ2-4,ASSPTGHDIQY
-,TRBV2,TRBJ2-6,ASSAFINTGANVLT
-,TRBV4-3,TRBJ2-1,ASSQDRGSYNEQF
-,TRBV4-1,TRBJ2-2,ASSQTGQGHGELF
-,TRBV11-3,TRBJ2-5,ASSKTQETQY
-,TRBV4-3,TRBJ1-3,ASSQDALWGVGNTIY
large,TRBV5-6,TRBJ1-2,ASRSTGHYGYT
-,TRBV30,TRBJ2-5,AWSPGYQETQY
-,TRBV4-1,TRBJ2-1,ASTQGGGGIDNEQF
-,TRBV5-1,TRBJ1-1,ASSWGTPQENTEAF
-,TRBV27,TRBJ1-5,ASSPGYSNQPQH
-,TRBV7-9,TRBJ2-2,ASSWPTSGRRDGTGELF
once,TRBV19,TRBJ2-7,ASSIQASFYSYEQY
-,TRBV7-9,TRBJ1-2,ASSLTGVVGYT
-,TRBV27,TRBJ2-7,ASSLGTGAYEQY
-,TRBV7-6,TRBJ2-7,ASSLESGLSYEQY
-,TRBV15,TRBJ2-2,ATSRDLGGESTGELF
-,TRBV9,TRBJ1-1,ASSPSGGGTEAF